The 4 T cell receptor beta chains in this list originate from one sample, sequenced in a study of identical twins. TCRdb passed the 5' RACE reads through MiXCR, listing each CDR3 protein once. This sample has a few hundred thousand distinct CDR3 sequences, with just under 10% found just once. The same data also went into a second study, on yellow fever vaccine responses in identical twins.

Material for sequencing was PBMCs. These receptors were taken from a woman under 30 in good health.

The table lists this clonotype with a few counts. DNA of the CDR3: TGTGCCAGCAGTTTGGAAAGTAGCAATCAGCCCCAGCATTTT. Protein sequence: CASSLESSNQPQHF. The chain combines TRBV12-3 or TRBV12-4 with TRBJ1-5; D remains unclear. Trimming took 3 bases from V and 0 from J, leaving 6 bases between them. This CDR3 is 14 amino acids long.

This clonotype has a count of ten or more. The rearrangement uses TRBV7-2 and TRBJ2-1; D remains ambiguous. CDR3 length: 14 residues. Trimming stripped 5 bases from V and 6 bases from J, with 14 bases between. The germline V gene encodes CDR1 SGHTA and CDR2 FQGNSA. The CDR3 DNA reads TGTGCCAGCAGCCCCGGAGTAGGGTCCAATGAGCAGTTCTTC. This codes for CASSPGVGSNEQFF.

This clonotype was found a few times. The genes are TRBV12-3 or TRBV12-4 and TRBJ2-4, with D tentatively TRBD1 or TRBD2 (6 bases each). Trimming cost V 8 bases and J 7 bases, with 18 bases left between them. The CDR3 length is 14 residues. This CDR3 is CASRLGGLGNIQYF. In DNA, the CDR3 is TGTGCCAGCCGACTAGGGGGATTGGGGAACATTCAGTACTTC.

This clonotype has at least ten counts. J is TRBJ2-1 and V is TRBV5-6; TRBD2 matches at 7 bases. V was pared by 6 bases and J by 2 bases, with 8 bases of the junction left unmatched. The CDR3 sequence is 15 residues long. Germline V gives CDR1 SGHDT, CDR2 YYEEEE. CDR3: CASNPSGYTYNEQFF. The CDR3 nucleotides are TGTGCCAGCAACCCTAGCGGTTATACCTACAATGAGCAGTTCTTC.